This TCR beta chain originates from a study of human T cells and chemical hapten exposure. Treatment of the sample: therapeutic diphenylcyclopropenone sensitization with weekly scalp DPC. The CDR3 consists of 13 residues. Per the germline V gene, CDR1 is MDHEN and CDR2 is SYDVKM. The V and J ends lost 7 bases and 4 bases, in that order; junction bases with no gene match: 7. Library construction involved attaching unique molecular identifiers to individual cDNA molecules, which allowed quantitative, reproducible TCR counting. Each CDR3 protein is one row after TCRdb ran MiXCR on the reads. The sample consists of 4,000 to 4,500 distinct CDR3 sequences, around 49% of them appearing once.

The TCR was taken from an adult with alopecia areata. Some clones in this sample may be carry-over from other donors' samples. This table probably holds off-target reads from a library built for another chain. The chain combines TRBV28 with TRBJ2-7, with TRBD1 matching 7 bases. The input for sequencing was whole blood, taken before DPC sensitization or 2, 6, or about 24 weeks after (not recorded which). CDR3 residues: CASTRTGAYEQYF. As DNA, the CDR3 is TGTGCCAGCACCCGGACAGGCGCATACGAGCAGTACTTC.